These T cell receptor beta chains were read from a single sample in a study of blood T cell repertoires in COVID-19. Sequencing was performed with immunoSEQ multiplex PCR; in TCRdb, only in-frame clones are kept and a portion is missing. Of roughly 200,000 clones listed, 86% were seen once; the top ten hold 5% to 7%. The sample taken for sequencing was PBMCs or T cells enriched from blood (not recorded which). These receptors were taken from a man aged 35-49 years with acute COVID-19. CDR3s include the opening cysteine and the closing phenylalanine or tryptophan. Each record gives: V gene, J gene, clone size, D gene, CDR3 DNA, CDR3 protein. A D gene is named only where the DNA matches it firmly. Clone size appears in some rows only: once, few, many, or a class for an expanded clone.

v_gene: TRBV10-2
j_gene: TRBJ2-7
abundance: NA
d_gene: TRBD2
CDR3nt: TGCGCCAGCAGTGAGGGACTAGCGGGACCTACGAGTAGGCAGTACTTC
CDR3aa: CASSEGLAGPTSRQYF

v_gene: TRBV2
j_gene: TRBJ1-3
abundance: NA
d_gene: NA
CDR3nt: TGTGCCACGACCACGGACCGCGGGGACACCATATATTTT
CDR3aa: CATTTDRGDTIYF

v_gene: TRBV6-5
j_gene: TRBJ1-6
abundance: NA
d_gene: NA
CDR3nt: TGTGCCAGCAGTTACTCGATTCCACGGGGTAATTCACCCCTCCACTTT
CDR3aa: CASSYSIPRGNSPLHF

v_gene: TRBV28
j_gene: TRBJ2-2
abundance: NA
d_gene: TRBD1
CDR3nt: TGTGCCAGCAGTTTTCCCCCGGGACAGGGGGCTCCATTCGCGAACACCGGGGAGCTGTTTTTT
CDR3aa: CASSFPPGQGAPFANTGELFF

v_gene: TRBV19
j_gene: TRBJ2-3
abundance: NA
d_gene: NA
CDR3nt: TGTGCCAGTAGTATAGGTTCAACAGATACGCAGTATTTT
CDR3aa: CASSIGSTDTQYF

v_gene: TRBV10-3
j_gene: TRBJ1-2
abundance: NA
d_gene: NA
CDR3nt: TGTGCCATCAGCGAACAGGGAAACTATGGCTACACCTTC
CDR3aa: CAISEQGNYGYTF

v_gene: TRBV7-2
j_gene: TRBJ2-7
abundance: few
d_gene: TRBD2
CDR3nt: TGTGCCAGCAGCCCGATGCTAGCGGGAGGATCCACCTACGAGCAGTACTTC
CDR3aa: CASSPMLAGGSTYEQYF

v_gene: TRBV18
j_gene: TRBJ2-1
abundance: NA
d_gene: NA
CDR3nt: TGTGCCAGCTCACCCCCGGGGTGGCGGGATTCTAATGAGCAGTTCTTC
CDR3aa: CASSPPGWRDSNEQFF

v_gene: TRBV2
j_gene: TRBJ2-7
abundance: NA
d_gene: TRBD1
CDR3nt: TGTGCCAGCAATATGGACAGGGCGTCCTACGAGCAGTACTTC
CDR3aa: CASNMDRASYEQYF

v_gene: TRBV25-1
j_gene: TRBJ1-2
abundance: NA
d_gene: TRBD1
CDR3nt: TGTGCCAGCAGTGAATTTGGGACAGGGCAGGGCTACACCTTC
CDR3aa: CASSEFGTGQGYTF

v_gene: TRBV30
j_gene: TRBJ1-2
abundance: NA
d_gene: NA
CDR3nt: TGTGCCTGGAGTGAGTTCGGGGGGGTTGGCGGCTACACCTTC
CDR3aa: CAWSEFGGVGGYTF

v_gene: TRBV23-1
j_gene: TRBJ2-2
abundance: NA
d_gene: TRBD1
CDR3nt: TGCGCCAGCAGACCCGGACAGGGGAACACCGGGGAGCTGTTTTTT
CDR3aa: CASRPGQGNTGELFF

v_gene: TRBV5-1
j_gene: TRBJ1-1
abundance: NA
d_gene: TRBD1
CDR3nt: TGCGCCAGCAGCTCCCCCACCAGACAGGGGGCGGAAGCTTTCTTT
CDR3aa: CASSSPTRQGAEAFF

v_gene: TRBV10-3
j_gene: TRBJ2-7
abundance: NA
d_gene: TRBD1
CDR3nt: TGTGCCATCGGGCGACTACAGGGGAGTGACTACGAGCAGTACTTC
CDR3aa: CAIGRLQGSDYEQYF

v_gene: TRBV2
j_gene: TRBJ2-2
abundance: few
d_gene: TRBD1
CDR3nt: TGTGCCAGCAATCCTGGACAGGGTGGCACCGGGGAGCTGTTTTTT
CDR3aa: CASNPGQGGTGELFF

v_gene: TRBV6-5
j_gene: TRBJ2-1
abundance: NA
d_gene: TRBD2
CDR3nt: TGTGCCAGCAGCTCAGTAGCGGGAGGGGGTAGTGAGCAGTTCTTC
CDR3aa: CASSSVAGGGSEQFF

v_gene: TRBV28
j_gene: TRBJ2-7
abundance: NA
d_gene: NA
CDR3nt: TGTGCCAGCAGTTTATTATCGGGACACCTCTCCTACGAGCAGTACTTC
CDR3aa: CASSLLSGHLSYEQYF

v_gene: TRBV28
j_gene: TRBJ2-7
abundance: NA
d_gene: TRBD2
CDR3nt: TGTGCCAGCACCCAACCCGGGACTAGGATCCACGAGCAGTACTTC
CDR3aa: CASTQPGTRIHEQYF

v_gene: TRBV24-1
j_gene: TRBJ1-2
abundance: NA
d_gene: NA
CDR3nt: TGTGCCACCAGTGAATGGGGAGACTATGGCTACACCTTC
CDR3aa: CATSEWGDYGYTF

v_gene: TRBV7-6
j_gene: TRBJ2-7
abundance: NA
d_gene: NA
CDR3nt: TGTGCCAGCAGCTTAGACACCGTACGCGGGCAGTACTTC
CDR3aa: CASSLDTVRGQYF

v_gene: TRBV5-1
j_gene: TRBJ2-5
abundance: few
d_gene: TRBD1
CDR3nt: TGCGCCAGCAGCTCGCGGGACAGGAGGGGCCCGGAGACCCAGTACTTC
CDR3aa: CASSSRDRRGPETQYF

v_gene: TRBV12-3/TRBV12-4
j_gene: TRBJ2-3
abundance: few
d_gene: TRBD2
CDR3nt: TGTGCCAGCAAAGGGAGGGAGGGGCAGTATTTT
CDR3aa: CASKGREGQYF

v_gene: TRBV6-5
j_gene: TRBJ2-5
abundance: NA
d_gene: NA
CDR3nt: TGTGCCAGCAGTTACGCGCGGGAGACCCAGTACTTC
CDR3aa: CASSYARETQYF

v_gene: TRBV15
j_gene: TRBJ2-7
abundance: NA
d_gene: TRBD1
CDR3nt: TGTGCCACCAGCAGAGATCGACAGGGGGCCTACGAGCAGTACTTC
CDR3aa: CATSRDRQGAYEQYF

v_gene: TRBV7-2
j_gene: TRBJ2-7
abundance: NA
d_gene: TRBD2
CDR3nt: TGTGCCAGCAGCCGGACTAGCTTGGGGCGCGAGCAGTACTTC
CDR3aa: CASSRTSLGREQYF

v_gene: TRBV19
j_gene: TRBJ2-1
abundance: NA
d_gene: NA
CDR3nt: TGTGCCAGTAGTATATTCCAGAGAACGGGATGGGACTCCTACAATGAGCAGTTCTTC
CDR3aa: CASSIFQRTGWDSYNEQFF

v_gene: TRBV15
j_gene: TRBJ2-4
abundance: NA
d_gene: NA
CDR3nt: TGTGCCACCAGCAGGGACAGAAAAAACATTCAGTACTTC
CDR3aa: CATSRDRKNIQYF

v_gene: TRBV6-5
j_gene: TRBJ1-2
abundance: NA
d_gene: NA
CDR3nt: TGTGCCAGCAGCTCCCCGGGGGGGCTCCGACACGTCTACACCTTC
CDR3aa: CASSSPGGLRHVYTF

v_gene: TRBV7-8
j_gene: TRBJ1-2
abundance: NA
d_gene: NA
CDR3nt: TGTGCCAGCAGCTTAGGCCCAGGGTGGTATGGCTACACCTTC
CDR3aa: CASSLGPGWYGYTF

v_gene: TRBV27
j_gene: TRBJ2-3
abundance: NA
d_gene: NA
CDR3nt: TGTGCCAGCAGTCCCTCCCGGATCAGGCGGGCAGATACGCAGTATTTT
CDR3aa: CASSPSRIRRADTQYF

v_gene: TRBV7-9
j_gene: TRBJ2-7
abundance: NA
d_gene: TRBD1
CDR3nt: TGTGCCAGCAGTTGGACAGGGCTCTCCTACGAGCAGTACTTC
CDR3aa: CASSWTGLSYEQYF

v_gene: TRBV7-3
j_gene: TRBJ2-3
abundance: NA
d_gene: NA
CDR3nt: TGTGCCAGCAGCCCGGGTCTTCACTTCACAGATACGCAGTATTTT
CDR3aa: CASSPGLHFTDTQYF

v_gene: TRBV4-1
j_gene: TRBJ1-6
abundance: NA
d_gene: NA
CDR3nt: TGCGCCAGCAGCCGTAGGGGAACCAGGGAAACCTTTTCACCCCTCCACTTT
CDR3aa: CASSRRGTRETFSPLHF

v_gene: TRBV5-6
j_gene: TRBJ2-7
abundance: NA
d_gene: NA
CDR3nt: TGTGCCAGCAGCTTCCGGGGGAGATCCTACGAGCAGTACTTC
CDR3aa: CASSFRGRSYEQYF

v_gene: TRBV18
j_gene: TRBJ2-7
abundance: NA
d_gene: TRBD2
CDR3nt: TGTGCCAGCTCAGTCGGGAGGGCCTACGAGCAGTACTTC
CDR3aa: CASSVGRAYEQYF

v_gene: TRBV7-2
j_gene: TRBJ1-5
abundance: NA
d_gene: NA
CDR3nt: TGTGCCAGCAGCTTAGCTCCGGGACATTTTAGCAATCAGCCCCAGCATTTT
CDR3aa: CASSLAPGHFSNQPQHF

v_gene: TRBV28
j_gene: TRBJ2-1
abundance: NA
d_gene: NA
CDR3nt: TGTGCCAGCACCCCTGGGGGGGCGACCAGCTCCTACAATGAGCAGTTCTTC
CDR3aa: CASTPGGATSSYNEQFF

v_gene: TRBV10-3
j_gene: TRBJ1-2
abundance: NA
d_gene: TRBD1
CDR3nt: TGTGCCATCAGTGAATCTCGGGACAGAAACTATGGCTACACCTTC
CDR3aa: CAISESRDRNYGYTF

v_gene: TRBV19
j_gene: TRBJ2-2
abundance: NA
d_gene: TRBD2
CDR3nt: TGTGCCAGTAGTGTAACACTAGCGGGAGCGGGAACCGGGGAGCTGTTTTTT
CDR3aa: CASSVTLAGAGTGELFF

v_gene: TRBV12-3/TRBV12-4
j_gene: TRBJ2-5
abundance: NA
d_gene: NA
CDR3nt: TGTGCCAGCAGTGCGACTAGACAAGAGACCCAGTACTTC
CDR3aa: CASSATRQETQYF

v_gene: TRBV27
j_gene: TRBJ1-2
abundance: NA
d_gene: NA
CDR3nt: TGTGCCAGCCCCTACGGGGGTGGAGGCTATGGCTACACCTTC
CDR3aa: CASPYGGGGYGYTF

v_gene: TRBV9
j_gene: TRBJ1-2
abundance: NA
d_gene: TRBD1
CDR3nt: TGTGCCAGCAGCACCTGGACAGGGTGGTTCTATGGCTACACCTTC
CDR3aa: CASSTWTGWFYGYTF

v_gene: TRBV3-1/TRBV3-2
j_gene: TRBJ2-1
abundance: few
d_gene: TRBD1
CDR3nt: TGTGCCAGCAGCCTTAGGGGGCGGAGCTCCTACAATGAGCAGTTCTTC
CDR3aa: CASSLRGRSSYNEQFF

v_gene: TRBV27
j_gene: TRBJ1-4
abundance: NA
d_gene: NA
CDR3nt: TGTGCCAGCAGTTTGGAGCTCAGTGATGGCGAAAAACTGTTTTTT
CDR3aa: CASSLELSDGEKLFF

v_gene: TRBV7-7
j_gene: TRBJ2-7
abundance: once
d_gene: TRBD2
CDR3nt: TGTGCTAGCAGCCCCCGGGTGGGAGGGCCGTACGAGCAGTACTTC
CDR3aa: CASSPRVGGPYEQYF

v_gene: TRBV9
j_gene: TRBJ2-1
abundance: NA
d_gene: TRBD2
CDR3nt: TGTGCCAGCAGCGCGGCGGGAGGTGAGCAGTTCTTC
CDR3aa: CASSAAGGEQFF

v_gene: TRBV29-1
j_gene: TRBJ1-2
abundance: NA
d_gene: NA
CDR3nt: TGCAGCGCTCTGAAGGGGGTTGACTATGGCTACACCTTC
CDR3aa: CSALKGVDYGYTF

v_gene: TRBV7-3
j_gene: TRBJ1-2
abundance: NA
d_gene: NA
CDR3nt: TGTGCCAGCAGCTTGACAGGAGGCGACTATGGCTACACCTTC
CDR3aa: CASSLTGGDYGYTF

v_gene: TRBV18
j_gene: TRBJ1-3
abundance: NA
d_gene: TRBD1
CDR3nt: TGTGCCAGCTCCCGACAGGGTACGGGAAACACCATATATTTT
CDR3aa: CASSRQGTGNTIYF

v_gene: TRBV7-6
j_gene: TRBJ2-6
abundance: NA
d_gene: TRBD2
CDR3nt: TGTGCCAGCAGCTCTCCTCTAGCGGACGACTCTGGGGCCAACGTCCTGACTTTC
CDR3aa: CASSSPLADDSGANVLTF

v_gene: TRBV19
j_gene: TRBJ2-3
abundance: once
d_gene: TRBD2
CDR3nt: TGTGCCAGTACGACTAGCGGAGCAGATACGCAGTATTTT
CDR3aa: CASTTSGADTQYF